A single T cell receptor beta chain is shown here with its context. Its antigen is currently unknown. This entry comes from a study of Ad26.COV2.S vaccination and SARS-CoV-2 variants. Study in general: Donor was one of the participants in the Ad26.COV2.S arm of the COV1001 trial.

Treatment specified: some 19 received Ad26.COV2.S at low or high dose, single or two shots; about 5 received placebo; per-sample allocation not given. Day 63 following the first vaccine or placebo injection was when the samples were taken. It was Wuhan-strain SARS-CoV-2 spike that the Ad26 vaccine vector expressed. Method: immunoSEQ multiplex PCR; TCRdb's copy keeps in-frame clones and lacks some. The sample comprises approximately 450,000 clones, 90% of which are singletons, and roughly an eighth rests with the top ten. The J segment lost 0 bases and the V segment lost 6 bases, leaving 5 bases of the junction unmatched. This CDR3 is 15 amino acids long. Looked up from germline, CDR1 is MNHEY and CDR2 is SVGAGI. General study findings and limits: From the TCR breadth and depth analyses, total T cell responses may have been underestimated. Placebo recipients trailed vaccine recipients in spike-specific TCR breadth.

This TCR was sampled from a person between 18 and 65 years old who received the Ad26.COV2.S COVID-19 vaccine or a placebo. V usage is TRBV6-5 and J usage is TRBJ1-5; 7 positions match TRBD1. The starting material was peripheral blood, obtained in a trial of Ad26.COV2.S vaccine versus placebo. CDR3 amino acids: CASSPGTASNQPQHF. CDR3 coding DNA: TGTGCCAGCAGCCCCGGGACAGCTAGCAATCAGCCCCAGCATTTT.